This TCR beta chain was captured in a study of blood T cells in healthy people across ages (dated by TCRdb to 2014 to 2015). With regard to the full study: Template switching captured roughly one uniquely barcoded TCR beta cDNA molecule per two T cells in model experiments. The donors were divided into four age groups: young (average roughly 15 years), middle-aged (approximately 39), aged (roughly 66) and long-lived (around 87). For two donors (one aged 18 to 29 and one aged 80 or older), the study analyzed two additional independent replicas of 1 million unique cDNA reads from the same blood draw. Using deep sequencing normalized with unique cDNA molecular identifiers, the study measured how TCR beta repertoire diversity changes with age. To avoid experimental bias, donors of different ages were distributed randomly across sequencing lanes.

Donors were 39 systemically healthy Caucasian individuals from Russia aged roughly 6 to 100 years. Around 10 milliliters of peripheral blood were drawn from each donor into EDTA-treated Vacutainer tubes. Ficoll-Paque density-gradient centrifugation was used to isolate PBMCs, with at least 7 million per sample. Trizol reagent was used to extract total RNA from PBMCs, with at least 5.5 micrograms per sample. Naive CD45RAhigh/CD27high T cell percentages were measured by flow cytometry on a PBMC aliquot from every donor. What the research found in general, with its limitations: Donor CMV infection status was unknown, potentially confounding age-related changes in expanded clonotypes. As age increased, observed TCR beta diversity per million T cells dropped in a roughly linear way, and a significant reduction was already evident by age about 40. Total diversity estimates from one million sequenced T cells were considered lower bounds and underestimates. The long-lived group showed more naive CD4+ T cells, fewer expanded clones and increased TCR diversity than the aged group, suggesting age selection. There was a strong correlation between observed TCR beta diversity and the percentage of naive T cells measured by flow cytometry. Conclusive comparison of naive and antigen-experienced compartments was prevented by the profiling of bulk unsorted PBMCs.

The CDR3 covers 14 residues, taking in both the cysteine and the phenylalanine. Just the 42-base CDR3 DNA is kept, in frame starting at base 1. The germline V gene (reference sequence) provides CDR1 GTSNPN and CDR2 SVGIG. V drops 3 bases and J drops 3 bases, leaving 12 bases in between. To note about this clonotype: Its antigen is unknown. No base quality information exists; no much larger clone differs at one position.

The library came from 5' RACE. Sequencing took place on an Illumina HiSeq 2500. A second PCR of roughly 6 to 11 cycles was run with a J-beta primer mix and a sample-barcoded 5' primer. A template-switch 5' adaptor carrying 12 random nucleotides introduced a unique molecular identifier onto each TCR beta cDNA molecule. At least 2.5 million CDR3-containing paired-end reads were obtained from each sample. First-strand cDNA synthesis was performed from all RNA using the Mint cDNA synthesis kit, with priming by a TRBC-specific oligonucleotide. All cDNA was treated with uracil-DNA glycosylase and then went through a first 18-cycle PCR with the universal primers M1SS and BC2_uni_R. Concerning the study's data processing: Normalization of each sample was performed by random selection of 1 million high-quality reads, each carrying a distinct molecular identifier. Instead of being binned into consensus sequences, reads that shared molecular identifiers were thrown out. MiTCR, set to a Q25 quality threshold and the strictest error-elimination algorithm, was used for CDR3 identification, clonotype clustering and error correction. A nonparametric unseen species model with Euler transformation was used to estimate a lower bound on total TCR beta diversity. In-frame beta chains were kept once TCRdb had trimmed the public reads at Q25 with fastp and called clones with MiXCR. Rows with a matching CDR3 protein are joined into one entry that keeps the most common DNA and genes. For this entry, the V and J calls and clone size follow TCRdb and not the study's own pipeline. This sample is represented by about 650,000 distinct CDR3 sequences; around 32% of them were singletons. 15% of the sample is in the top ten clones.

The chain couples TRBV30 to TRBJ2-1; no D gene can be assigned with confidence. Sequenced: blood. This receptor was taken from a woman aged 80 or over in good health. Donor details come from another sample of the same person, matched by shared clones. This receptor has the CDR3 CAWRSRSNYNEQFF. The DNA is TGTGCCTGGAGATCCAGGTCCAACTACAATGAGCAGTTCTTC.